The 26 T cell receptor beta chains presented below share a single source sample, sequenced in a study of cytomegalovirus exposure and HLA in healthy donors. PCR was performed using 60 Vbeta and 13 Jbeta primers. Measured with immunoSEQ multiplex PCR; TCRdb has only the in-frame clones, and not every one. The sample lists under 130,000 clones, 74% seen once, with about 2.8% in the top ten. Sequenced sample: PBMCs. The receptors stem from a man between 50 and 59 years old in good health and CMV-seropositive.

The rearrangement joins TRBV13 to TRBJ2-2, with 11 bases lining up with TRBD1. CDR3 length: 16 amino acids. Germline-derived CDR1 and CDR2 are PRHDT and FYEKMQ (reference sequence). V lost 5 bases to trimming and J lost 4 bases; unmatched junction nucleotides: 6. CDR3 sequence (DNA): TGTGCCAGCAGCCCCCGGACAGGGGGCGGCACCGGGGAGCTGTTTTTT. It is translated as CASSPRTGGGTGELFF.

CDR3 nucleotide sequence: TGTGCAAGTCGCTTCTTGACGAGTTGGAGGGAACAAGAGACCCAGTACTTC. This encodes CASRFLTSWREQETQYF. This rearrangement joins TRBV12-2 to TRBJ2-5; the table gives TRBD2 as D, unverified against the DNA. TRBV12-2 is classified as a pseudogene. CDR3 size: 17 residues.

The chain is built from TRBV5-1 and TRBJ2-3, with 10 nucleotides matching TRBD2. The trim removed 4 bases at V and 1 base at J, leaving 9 bases unmatched. The CDR3 runs to 17 residues. Germline V CDR1 and CDR2: SGHRS, YFSETQ. CDR3 nucleotide sequence: TGCGCCAGCAGCCCCCCCCTAGCGGGAGTAGGCACAGATACGCAGTATTTT. It yields the protein CASSPPLAGVGTDTQYF. Supplemented by reference TRBV5-1 and TRBJ2-3, the full variable domain reads KAGVTQTPRYLIKTRGQQVTLSCSPISGHRSVSWYQQTPGQGLQFLFEYFSETQRNKGNFPGRFSGRQFSNSRSEMNVSTLELGDSALYLCASSPPLAGVGTDTQYFGPGTRLTVL.

The genes are TRBV5-1 and TRBJ2-2; TRBD1 agrees at 8 bases. The CDR3 is made up of 16 amino acids. Germline trimming cut 2 bases from V and 2 bases from J; bases unmatched to any gene: 5. Per germline, CDR1 SGHRS and CDR2 YFSETQ. The CDR3: CASSFWDRLNTGELFF. CDR3 in DNA: TGCGCCAGCAGCTTTTGGGACAGGTTAAACACCGGGGAGCTGTTTTTT.

V and J are TRBV19 and TRBJ2-7; 9 nucleotides agree with TRBD1. The ends lost 1 base at V and 0 bases at J; junction bases unmatched: 1. CDR3 size: 15 residues. Germline V gene sequence: CDR1 LNHDA, CDR2 SQIVND (reference sequence). The CDR3 sequence: CASSIGDRASYEQYF. In DNA form, the CDR3 reads TGTGCCAGTAGTATAGGGGACAGGGCCTCCTACGAGCAGTACTTC.

The genes are TRBV12-5 and TRBJ1-5; D unclear. Trimming stripped 2 bases from V and 2 bases from J, with 7 bases between. The CDR3 is made up of 14 amino acids. Germline CDR1 reads LGHNT; CDR2 reads FRNRAP. The CDR3, as DNA: TGTGCTAGTGGTTTGCGAGTGGGCAATCAGCCCCAGCATTTT. Its translation: CASGLRVGNQPQHF.

This sequence joins TRBV7-2 and TRBJ2-7, with TRBD1 matching 7 bases. The CDR3 is 15 residues long. V shed 5 bases, J shed 7 bases, and the junction held 14 bases outside the gene matches. Looked up from germline, CDR1 is SGHTA and CDR2 is FQGNSA. CDR3 DNA: TGTGCCAGCAGCCTCCGGACAGGCCTAAAAGAAGAGCAGTACTTC. Amino acid sequence: CASSLRTGLKEEQYF.

This chain joins TRBV27 and TRBJ1-6; D gene ambiguous. This CDR3 is built from 15 residues. Germline-derived CDR1 and CDR2 are MNHEY and SMNVEV (reference sequence). V was cut by 3 bases and J by 7 bases, with 13 bases left in between. CDR3 in amino acids: CASSLGPENNSPLHF. The CDR3 DNA follows: TGTGCCAGCAGTTTGGGCCCAGAGAACAATTCACCCCTCCACTTT.

The CDR3 is CASSFTILLRQPYTDTQYF. The CDR3 nucleotides are TGTGCCAGCAGCTTTACCATCCTACTACGACAGCCCTACACAGATACGCAGTATTTT. The rearrangement joins TRBV12-1 to TRBJ2-3; TRBD1, the D gene given by the table, was not confirmed from the DNA. TRBV12-1 is given as a pseudogene. This CDR3 is 19 amino acids long.

The rearrangement links TRBV28 to TRBJ2-5; 7 nucleotides align to TRBD1. The germline V gene encodes CDR1 MDHEN and CDR2 SYDVKM. After removal of 1 base from V and 4 bases from J, the junction contained 9 bases not matched to a gene. The CDR3 loop spans 16 amino acids. CDR3 in DNA: TGTGCCAGCAGTTTATTATTTGACAGGGTAGGAGAGACCCAGTACTTC. Translating it yields CASSLLFDRVGETQYF.

The chain joins TRBV9 to TRBJ1-1; D might be TRBD1 (6 bases). The V end was cut by 3 bases, the J end by 1 base, with 10 bases between. The CDR3 is 14 residues long. CDR1 is SGDLS and CDR2 is YYNGEE in the germline V gene. The CDR3 DNA sequence: TGTGCCAGCAGCGACGAGGGACAGAACACTGAAGCTTTCTTT. Translated, it gives CASSDEGQNTEAFF.

The gene calls are TRBV11-2 and TRBJ2-3, with 13 bases that match TRBD2. V trimming: 4 bases; J trimming: 2 bases; junction bases outside the gene matches: 3. This CDR3 contains 16 residues. Germline CDR1 SGHAT, CDR2 FQNNGV. CDR3 protein: CASSWGLAGLTDTQYF. The CDR3 DNA follows: TGTGCCAGCAGCTGGGGACTAGCGGGGCTCACAGATACGCAGTATTTT.

The chain combines TRBV4-1 with TRBJ2-2; tentative D call: TRBD1 (6 bases). The CDR3 consists of 17 residues. Trimming cost V 0 bases and J 4 bases, with 15 bases left between them. Germline CDR1 is MGHRA and CDR2 is YSYEKL. The chain's CDR3 is CASSQEGRLGGTGELFF. In DNA form, the CDR3 reads TGCGCCAGCAGCCAAGAAGGAAGGCTAGGGGGCACCGGGGAGCTGTTTTTT.

The rearrangement joins TRBV4-2 to TRBJ2-7, with 7 bases matching TRBD2. Losses at the gene ends were 4 bases for V and 1 base for J; bases not matched to a gene: 10. The CDR3 has 16 residues. From germline, CDR1 is LGHNA and CDR2 YNFKEQ. The CDR3 coding sequence is TGTGCCAGCAGCCTTGGCGGGGGTCCCCCTTCCTACGAGCAGTACTTC. It is translated as CASSLGGGPPSYEQYF.

This clone was observed once. The CDR3 is CASSLDGDRGITSGRAYEQFF. The CDR3 DNA sequence: TGTGCCAGCAGTTTAGATGGCGACAGGGGTATTACTAGCGGGAGAGCGTATGAGCAGTTCTTC. This chain uses TRBV27 with TRBJ2-1; 11 bases match TRBD2. J was trimmed by 8 bases and V by 2 bases; bases with no gene match: 23. CDR1 and CDR2 (germline): MNHEY, SMNVEV (reference sequence). This CDR3 has 21 residues.

In this sample, this clone turned up once. V is TRBV5-1 and J is TRBJ2-7, with D maybe TRBD1 (6 bases). The germline V and J ends were trimmed by 3 bases and 2 bases, with 12 bases remaining between them. CDR3 size: 14 residues. CDR1 and CDR2 (germline): SGHRS, YFSETQ. CDR3 region: CASSSRQEPYEQYF. The CDR3 DNA follows: TGCGCCAGCAGCTCAAGACAGGAGCCCTACGAGCAGTACTTC. Filled out from reference TRBV5-1 and TRBJ2-7, the complete variable domain reads KAGVTQTPRYLIKTRGQQVTLSCSPISGHRSVSWYQQTPGQGLQFLFEYFSETQRNKGNFPGRFSGRQFSNSRSEMNVSTLELGDSALYLCASSSRQEPYEQYFGPGTRLTVT.

This chain uses TRBV19 with TRBJ2-5; the D is unclear. The germline V gene encodes CDR1 LNHDA and CDR2 SQIVND (reference sequence). V lost 6 bases, J lost 7 bases, and 18 bases lay in between. This CDR3 spans 14 amino acids. CDR3 in amino acids: CASSRDNLPWTQYF. The CDR3 DNA sequence: TGTGCCAGTAGCAGAGACAACTTGCCATGGACCCAGTACTTC.

A single count supports this clone. The chain employs TRBV11-3 and TRBJ2-7; 8 bases are shared with TRBD2. Per germline, CDR1 SGHNT and CDR2 YENEEA. The CDR3 runs to 13 residues. Trimming removed 5 bases from V and 6 bases from J; junction bases left unmatched: 6. The CDR3 DNA reads TGTGCCAGCAGCCTGGGGGGACTAGGCGAGCAGTACTTC. Encoded protein: CASSLGGLGEQYF.

The J gene is TRBJ2-6, the V gene TRBV7-3; perhaps TRBD1 as D (6 bases). Between the trimmed V and J ends, which lost 6 bases and 2 bases, there was a span of 14 bases. There are 16 residues in the CDR3. CDR1 is SGHTA, CDR2 FQGTGA, per germline. The CDR3 region is CASSHGRTAGANVLTF. The CDR3 DNA reads as TGTGCCAGCAGTCACGGACGGACAGCTGGGGCCAACGTCCTGACTTTC.

This chain connects TRBV6-5 to TRBJ1-2, with 7 bases that match TRBD1. Losses at the gene ends were 6 bases for V and 5 bases for J; bases not matched to a gene: 6. In germline, CDR1 is MNHEY, CDR2 SVGAGI. This CDR3 is 13 amino acids long. The CDR3 bases are TGTGCCAGCAGGCCGGGACAGAGATATGGCTACACCTTC. Translated, it gives CASRPGQRYGYTF.

V usage is TRBV5-6 and J usage is TRBJ2-7; 8 positions agree with TRBD2. The trim removed 4 bases at V and 0 bases at J, leaving 6 bases unmatched. The CDR3 consists of 15 residues. The germline V gene has CDR1 SGHDT and CDR2 YYEEEE. CDR3 DNA sequence: TGTGCCAGCAGCCCTACTAGCGGATCCTCCTACGAGCAGTACTTC. Protein sequence: CASSPTSGSSYEQYF.

In its sample, this clone was seen once. The chain joins TRBV5-1 to TRBJ1-2, with D hard to call. The germline CDR1 and CDR2 sequences are SGHRS and YFSETQ. Trimming took off 0 bases at V and 0 bases at J, with 18 bases between the two ends. The CDR3 covers 18 residues. The CDR3 DNA reads as TGCGCCAGCAGCTTGGCCTCCCGTGGCAGAATCACTAACTATGGCTACACCTTC. Protein product: CASSLASRGRITNYGYTF.

This clone was seen a few times. This sequence joins TRBV5-6 and TRBJ2-1, with a tentative D call TRBD1 (5 bases). Trimming took off 5 bases at V and 3 bases at J, with 12 bases between the two ends. The CDR3 covers 14 residues. CDR1 is SGHDT, CDR2 YYEEEE, per germline. CDR3 nucleotide sequence: TGTGCCAGCAGACTGCAGGGTTACTACAATGAGCAGTTCTTC. This translates into CASRLQGYYNEQFF.

The chain combines TRBV10-3 with TRBJ1-2; the match to TRBD1 covers 10 bases. J lost 5 bases, V lost 2 bases, and 5 bases had no gene match. The CDR3 is 15 amino acids. Germline V lookup: CDR1 ENHRY, CDR2 SYGVKD. CDR3 in amino acids: CAISEAGDRGYGYTF. The CDR3 bases are TGTGCCATCAGTGAGGCCGGGGACAGGGGTTATGGCTACACCTTC.

This clone turned up a few times. This chain joins TRBV7-8 and TRBJ2-1; 7 bases fit TRBD2. The CDR3 runs 16 residues. Germline-derived CDR1 and CDR2 are SGHVS and FQNEAQ. Unmatched junction bases numbered 8, after V lost 3 bases and J lost 3 bases. DNA of the CDR3: TGTGCCAGCAGCTTTCTTAGCGGGTTAAGCTACAATGAGCAGTTCTTC. It is translated as CASSFLSGLSYNEQFF.

J is TRBJ1-5 and V is TRBV5-1; D is perhaps TRBD1 (5 bases). Germline V lookup: CDR1 SGHRS, CDR2 YFSETQ. CDR3 size: 14 residues. Trimming took off 4 bases at V and 2 bases at J, with 10 bases between the two ends. In DNA form, the CDR3 reads TGCGCCAGCAGCCCCGGAGGGGGCAATCAGCCCCAGCATTTT. It codes for CASSPGGGNQPQHF.